This TCR beta chain was captured by sequencing in a study of PD-1 blockade in classical Hodgkin lymphoma. Study in general: The patients were dosed with nivolumab 3 mg/kg, infused intravenously every 2 weeks.

No patient escaped relapse after autologous stem cell transplantation, and brentuximab vedotin exposure varied. The protocol was immunoSEQ multiplex PCR, while the TCRdb copy is restricted to in-frame clones and leaves out a portion. The sample carries approximately 89,000 clones, approximately 88% recorded once. The CDR3 is made up of 12 amino acids. The germline CDR1 and CDR2 sequences are MGHDK and SYGVNS. The germline V and J ends were trimmed by 3 bases and 8 bases, with 8 bases remaining between them. Turning to this clone: Its antigen is currently unknown.

Study-wide points: Significantly greater TCR diversity emerged by C4D1 in CD4+ cells but not CD8+ cells.

The rearrangement links TRBV25-1 to TRBJ2-4; D tentatively fits TRBD1 or TRBD2 (6 bases each). The sequencing used peripheral blood mononuclear cells (PBMCs), collected at baseline. The receptor comes from a human donor with classical Hodgkin lymphoma. CDR3 nucleotide sequence: TGTGCCAGCAGTGATAGGGGGGACATTCAGTACTTC. Translation gives CASSDRGDIQYF.